The 30 T cell receptor beta chains listed next were all sequenced from one sample in a study of T cell changes during pregnancy in multiple sclerosis. Here immunoSEQ multiplex PCR was the method, and the copy in TCRdb shows in-frame clones only, minus some. The table lists some 75,000 clones, about 96% of them singletons. Sequencing was performed on peripheral blood, taken in the second trimester of pregnancy. The source of these receptors is a female donor with multiple sclerosis, enrolled in a pregnancy study.

The gene calls are TRBV18 and TRBJ2-7, with TRBD1 as a possible D gene (6 bases). This CDR3 spans 13 amino acids. V lost 4 bases to trimming and J lost 5 bases, with 12 bases between them. Germline V lookup: CDR1 KGHSH, CDR2 LQKENI. This chain's CDR3 is CASSQGVINEQYF. CDR3 nucleotides: TGTGCCAGCTCACAGGGGGTAATCAACGAGCAGTACTTC.

V and J are TRBV27 and TRBJ2-7, with a tentative D call TRBD2 (5 bases). CDR1 and CDR2 from the germline V gene are MNHEY and SMNVEV (reference sequence). This CDR3 spans 13 amino acids. V gave up 5 bases and J gave up 2 bases, with 10 bases separating them. CDR3 nucleotide sequence: TGTGCCAGCAGTCGGGATTTCACCTACGAGCAGTACTTC. This sequence encodes CASSRDFTYEQYF.

The chain links TRBV4-1 to TRBJ1-5, with D tentatively TRBD1 (6 bases). CDR1 is MGHRA, CDR2 YSYEKL, per germline. V was trimmed by 0 bases and J by 0 bases, leaving 12 bases between them. This CDR3 region has 17 residues. The DNA for the CDR3 is TGCGCCAGCAGCCAAGATGGAACAGGGAATAGCAATCAGCCCCAGCATTTT. Its translation: CASSQDGTGNSNQPQHF.

This CDR3 is CASTRGMNTEAFF. Here the CDR3 DNA reads TGTGCCAGTACTCGGGGGATGAACACTGAAGCTTTCTTT. This chain uses TRBV5-4 with TRBJ1-1, with D tentatively TRBD1 (5 bases). Per germline, CDR1 SGHNT and CDR2 YYREEE (reference sequence). The CDR3 loop spans 13 amino acids. V lost 8 bases, J lost 0 bases, and 11 bases lay in between.

This chain links TRBV5-5 with TRBJ2-7, with D perhaps matching TRBD1 (5 bases). V dropped 5 bases and J dropped 1 base, with 10 bases sitting between them. CDR3 size: 13 residues. Germline loops: CDR1 SGHKS, CDR2 YYEKEE (reference sequence). Here the CDR3 reads CASRRQRSYEQYF. The DNA for the CDR3 is TGTGCCAGCAGACGACAGAGATCCTACGAGCAGTACTTC.

The gene calls are TRBV6-5 and TRBJ2-6; perhaps TRBD2 as D (6 bases). The germline gives CDR1 MNHEY, CDR2 SVGAGI. V lost 0 bases to trimming and J lost 0 bases, with 6 bases between them. The CDR3 sequence is 16 residues long. For the CDR3, the DNA is TGTGCCAGCAGTTACTCGGGGGGCTCTGGGGCCAACGTCCTGACTTTC. It yields the protein CASSYSGGSGANVLTF.

The genes are TRBV6-4 and TRBJ2-3; no firm D call. Germline loops: CDR1 MRHNA, CDR2 SNTAGT. There are 14 residues in the CDR3. V gave up 3 bases and J gave up 0 bases, with 7 bases separating them. CDR3 coding DNA: TGTGCCAGCAGTGAGGGCCCGAGCACAGATACGCAGTATTTT. It yields the protein CASSEGPSTDTQYF.

For the CDR3, the DNA is TGTGCCAGCAGTCTGAGGGAGGGGGAGACCCAGTACTTC. Translation: CASSLREGETQYF. The chain joins TRBV4-2 to TRBJ2-5; 7 bases match TRBD2. V gave up 6 bases and J gave up 5 bases; unmatched junction bases: 6. Per germline, CDR1 LGHNA and CDR2 YNFKEQ. The CDR3 length is 13 residues.

The chain has TRBV19 and TRBJ1-1; the D is unclear. V dropped 6 bases and J dropped 3 bases, with 14 bases sitting between them. The V gene's germline CDR1 is LNHDA and CDR2 SQIVND (reference sequence). The CDR3 sequence is 14 residues long. The CDR3: CASSLRGWDTEAFF. CDR3 sequence (DNA): TGTGCCAGTAGCCTTCGGGGTTGGGACACTGAAGCTTTCTTT.

The J gene is TRBJ2-1, the V gene TRBV5-1; 14 positions agree with TRBD2. The germline gives CDR1 SGHRS, CDR2 YFSETQ. The CDR3 covers 17 residues. The V segment lost 2 bases and the J segment 8 bases; nucleotides outside the gene matches: 9. Here the CDR3 reads CASSLKTSGRAGDEQFF. The DNA for the CDR3 is TGCGCCAGCAGCTTAAAGACTAGCGGGAGGGCCGGCGATGAGCAGTTCTTC. The full variable domain, rest sourced from reference TRBV5-1 and TRBJ2-1, is KAGVTQTPRYLIKTRGQQVTLSCSPISGHRSVSWYQQTPGQGLQFLFEYFSETQRNKGNFPGRFSGRQFSNSRSEMNVSTLELGDSALYLCASSLKTSGRAGDEQFFGPGTRLTVL.

The chain combines TRBV5-1 with TRBJ2-3, with D perhaps TRBD1 (5 bases). Trimming took off 5 bases at V and 5 bases at J, with 18 bases between the two ends. The CDR3 runs 15 residues. Germline-derived CDR1 and CDR2 are SGHRS and YFSETQ. The CDR3 loop is CASRRDSERVDTQYF. CDR3 bases: TGCGCCAGCAGACGTGACAGTGAACGGGTAGATACGCAGTATTTT.

The rearrangement joins TRBV6-5 to TRBJ2-7, with TRBD2 matching 8 bases. The germline V gene encodes CDR1 MNHEY and CDR2 SVGAGI. The CDR3 is 14 amino acids. The ends lost 5 bases at V and 3 bases at J; junction bases unmatched: 6. DNA of the CDR3: TGTGCCAGCAGTCCCCGGGAGGGCCTCTACGAGCAGTACTTC. This sequence encodes CASSPREGLYEQYF.

This chain connects TRBV5-4 to TRBJ2-7; 9 nucleotides match TRBD2. Per germline, CDR1 SGHNT and CDR2 YYREEE (reference sequence). The CDR3 contains 15 residues. Germline trimming cut 0 bases from V and 3 bases from J; bases unmatched to any gene: 4. As DNA, the CDR3 is TGTGCCAGCAGCTTGGGGTCAGCGGGAGGCTACGAGCAGTACTTC. This translates into CASSLGSAGGYEQYF.

J is TRBJ1-2 and V is TRBV7-6; D unclear. The germline gives CDR1 SGHVS, CDR2 FNYEAQ. The germline V and J ends were trimmed by 2 bases and 3 bases, with 16 bases remaining between them. The CDR3 spans 16 residues. The CDR3: CASSLTRWRLDYGYTF. The CDR3 bases are TGTGCCAGCAGCTTAACCCGTTGGAGGTTAGACTATGGCTACACCTTC. Full variable domain (missing parts from reference TRBV7-6 and TRBJ1-2): GAGVSQSPRYKVTKRGQDVALRCDPISGHVSLYWYRQALGQGPEFLTYFNYEAQQDKSGLPNDRFSAERPEGSISTLTIQRTEQRDSAMYRCASSLTRWRLDYGYTFGSGTRLTVV.

The rearrangement links TRBV11-2 to TRBJ2-7, with a weak D call TRBD2 (5 bases). Deletions cut 4 bases from V and 7 bases from J, with 11 bases between. The CDR3 contains 12 residues. The germline CDR1 and CDR2 sequences are SGHAT and FQNNGV. In DNA form, the CDR3 reads TGTGCCAGCAGCTACGAGGGTGTGGAGCAGTACTTC. Translated, it gives CASSYEGVEQYF.

The V gene is TRBV5-6, the J gene TRBJ1-1; 11 bases are a match to TRBD1. The germline V gene encodes CDR1 SGHDT and CDR2 YYEEEE. The CDR3 loop spans 16 amino acids. V dropped 3 bases and J dropped 2; count of bases not matched to a gene: 6. In DNA form, the CDR3 reads TGTGCCAGCAGCTGGGGGACAGGGGGGAAAAACACTGAAGCTTTCTTT. Translation: CASSWGTGGKNTEAFF.

The V gene is TRBV9, the J gene TRBJ1-1; 8 bases match TRBD1. Germline CDR1 and CDR2: SGDLS and YYNGEE. The CDR3 sequence is 14 residues long. V trimming: 0 bases; J trimming: 6 bases; junction bases outside the gene matches: 4. The DNA of the CDR3 is TGTGCCAGCAGCGTAGAACAGGGGGTAGCTGAAGCTTTCTTT. This sequence encodes CASSVEQGVAEAFF. The full variable domain, rest sourced from reference TRBV9 and TRBJ1-1, is DSGVTQTPKHLITATGQRVTLRCSPRSGDLSVYWYQQSLDQGLQFLIQYYNGEERAKGNILERFSAQQFPDLHSELNLSSLELGDSALYFCASSVEQGVAEAFFGQGTRLTVV.

The V gene is TRBV4-1, the J gene TRBJ2-3, with 11 bases fitting TRBD2. From germline, CDR1 is MGHRA and CDR2 YSYEKL. The length of the CDR3 is 14 residues. J gave up 8 bases and V 3 bases, and 4 bases lay outside the gene matches. The CDR3 nucleotides are TGCGCCAGCAGCCACCTAGCGGGAGGACGTACGCAGTATTTT. Residues: CASSHLAGGRTQYF.

In DNA form, the CDR3 reads TGTGCCAGTAGCCCTTTTATGCGGTACGAGCAGTACTTC. Its protein is CASSPFMRYEQYF. The chain has TRBV7-2 and TRBJ2-7; D ambiguous. Looked up from germline, CDR1 is SGHTA and CDR2 is FQGNSA. The CDR3 has 13 residues. V shed 9 bases and J shed 4 bases, with 16 bases lying between them.

This clone came up once. The identical CDR3 is also encoded by other nucleotide sequences in the sample. The chain links TRBV19 to TRBJ2-7; 7 bases match TRBD1. The CDR3 covers 14 residues. Trimming cost V 1 base and J 3 bases; bases outside gene matches: 3. Germline values: CDR1 LNHDA, CDR2 SQIVND (reference sequence). The CDR3 nucleotides read TGTGCCAGTAGTATAGCAGGACAGGACTACGAGCAGTACTTC. Amino acids: CASSIAGQDYEQYF.

This sequence joins TRBV28 and TRBJ2-5, with 7 bases lining up with TRBD2. CDR1 and CDR2 from the germline V gene are MDHEN and SYDVKM. This CDR3 spans 16 amino acids. With 5 bases clipped from V and 5 bases from J, the junction kept 14 bases outside the gene matches. The chain's CDR3 is CASSLPDVAGLETQYF. The CDR3, as DNA: TGTGCCAGCAGTCTCCCCGACGTAGCGGGTCTGGAGACCCAGTACTTC.

This chain links TRBV5-1 with TRBJ1-2; TRBD1 aligns across 7 bases. Germline-derived CDR1 and CDR2 are SGHRS and YFSETQ. The trim removed 1 base at V and 5 bases at J, leaving 8 bases unmatched. This CDR3 region has 15 residues. The CDR3: CASSLSTGVKYGYTF. The CDR3 nucleotides read TGCGCCAGCAGCTTGAGTACAGGGGTTAAGTATGGCTACACCTTC. The variable domain in full, with the rest retrieved from reference TRBV5-1 and TRBJ1-2, is KAGVTQTPRYLIKTRGQQVTLSCSPISGHRSVSWYQQTPGQGLQFLFEYFSETQRNKGNFPGRFSGRQFSNSRSEMNVSTLELGDSALYLCASSLSTGVKYGYTFGSGTRLTVV.

The chain employs TRBV11-2 and TRBJ1-5, with 10 positions matching TRBD1. The length of the CDR3 is 15 residues. The trim removed 5 bases at V and 4 bases at J, leaving 5 bases unmatched. Per germline, CDR1 SGHAT and CDR2 FQNNGV. Written as DNA, the CDR3 is TGTGCCAGCAGCCCCGGGACAGGGGAGAATCAGCCCCAGCATTTT. It is translated as CASSPGTGENQPQHF.

In DNA form, the CDR3 reads TGTGCCAGCAGTCCCGGACAGGGGATTTCACCCCTCCACTTT. Encoded protein: CASSPGQGISPLHF. The chain joins TRBV6-5 to TRBJ1-6; 9 positions agree with TRBD1. J gave up 9 bases and V 5 bases, and 5 bases lay outside the gene matches. CDR1 is MNHEY, CDR2 SVGAGI, per germline. This CDR3 has 14 residues.

V is TRBV27 and J is TRBJ1-5; no clear D gene. V lost 0 bases to trimming and J lost 1 base, with 7 bases between them. Germline CDR1 and CDR2: MNHEY and SMNVEV (reference sequence). The CDR3 runs 15 residues. CDR3 bases: TGTGCCAGCAGTTTATCAGCGGGGAGCAATCAGCCCCAGCATTTT. This encodes CASSLSAGSNQPQHF.

This chain joins TRBV4-1 and TRBJ1-3, with TRBD1 matching over 7 bases. Unmatched junction bases numbered 1, after V lost 0 bases and J lost 2 bases. This CDR3 spans 15 amino acids. Germline V gene data show CDR1 as MGHRA and CDR2 as YSYEKL. CDR3 region: CASSQEGGTGNTIYF. The CDR3 DNA sequence: TGCGCCAGCAGCCAAGAAGGGGGCACTGGAAACACCATATATTTT.

The rearrangement links TRBV19 to TRBJ1-3, with TRBD1 as a possible D gene (6 bases). The CDR3 is made up of 14 amino acids. From germline, CDR1 is LNHDA and CDR2 SQIVND (reference sequence). Trimming shortened V by 10 bases and J by 4 bases, and 17 bases separated the two germline ends. CDR3 in amino acids: CATLRGAWGNTIYF. CDR3 bases: TGTGCCACCCTGCGGGGGGCTTGGGGAAACACCATATATTTT.

J is TRBJ2-7 and V is TRBV15; tentative D call: TRBD2 (6 bases). There are 17 residues in the CDR3. The germline CDR1 and CDR2 sequences are LNHNV and YYDKDF (reference sequence). Trimming took 3 bases from V and 1 from J, leaving 19 bases between them. The CDR3 loop is CATSRIPSSAGSYEQYF. The CDR3 DNA follows: TGTGCCACCAGCAGGATTCCCTCTAGCGCCGGTTCCTACGAGCAGTACTTC.

V and J are TRBV27 and TRBJ1-2; the D gene is possibly TRBD1 (6 bases). Germline values: CDR1 MNHEY, CDR2 SMNVEV (reference sequence). This CDR3 region has 13 residues. Trimming removed 5 bases at V and 5 bases at J, with 12 bases between. The CDR3 DNA follows: TGTGCCAGCAGTAATACAGGGTGGTATGGCTACACCTTC. Protein: CASSNTGWYGYTF.

This rearrangement joins TRBV19 to TRBJ2-3; 8 bases agree with TRBD2. The V gene's germline CDR1 is LNHDA and CDR2 SQIVND (reference sequence). The CDR3 runs to 15 residues. Trimming removed 5 bases from V and 1 base from J; junction bases left unmatched: 5. The CDR3 spells CASSRREDRTDTQYF. Here the CDR3 DNA reads TGTGCCAGTAGTCGGCGGGAGGACCGCACAGATACGCAGTATTTT.